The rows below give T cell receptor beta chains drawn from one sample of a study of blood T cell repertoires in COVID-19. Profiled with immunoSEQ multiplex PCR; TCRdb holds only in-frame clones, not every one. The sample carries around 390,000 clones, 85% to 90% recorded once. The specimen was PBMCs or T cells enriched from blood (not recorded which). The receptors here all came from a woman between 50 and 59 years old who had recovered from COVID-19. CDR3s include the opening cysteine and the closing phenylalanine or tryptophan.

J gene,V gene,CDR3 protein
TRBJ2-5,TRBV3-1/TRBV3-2,CASSQHLLEQETQYF
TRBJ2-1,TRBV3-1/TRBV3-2,CASSQVSNEQFF
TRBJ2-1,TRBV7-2,CASSLQGGTEQFF
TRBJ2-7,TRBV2,CASSENPLGTLPFEQYF
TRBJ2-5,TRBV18,CASSPQPGGTQYF
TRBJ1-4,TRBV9,CASSGLLGEDEKLFF
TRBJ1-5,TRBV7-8,CASSSTGGNQPQHF
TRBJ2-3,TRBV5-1,CASSATSGDPYTQYF
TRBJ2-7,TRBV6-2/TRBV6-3,CASSYSPGLFEQYF
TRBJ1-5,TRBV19,CASSIEGQGAKSNQPQHF
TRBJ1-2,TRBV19,CASSSRTTGGGYGYTF
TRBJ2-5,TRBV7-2,CASSVHLAGQETQYF